This T cell receptor (beta chain) stems from a study of T cells in localized non-small cell lung cancer. Study observations and caveats: Only one tumor region was sequenced, so heterogeneity remains possible. Of the top 100 tumor clones, median 57 were in adjacent lung, about 26 among its top 100.

In this sample, this clone turned up a few times. Its antigen remains unidentified. The ends lost 4 bases at V and 5 bases at J; junction bases unmatched: 5. The V gene's germline CDR1 is SGDLS and CDR2 YYNGEE. The CDR3 has 13 amino acids. Sequencing used immunoSEQ multiplex PCR; TCRdb keeps in-frame clones, though not all of them. The sample shows fewer than 1,500 clones, approximately 19% of them seen only once. The sequenced sample was lung tumor tissue, obtained before any cancer treatment. The receptor was isolated from a woman between 35 and 70 years old with stage I lung adenocarcinoma. This rearrangement joins TRBV9 to TRBJ2-5; 7 bases match TRBD2. CDR3 protein: CASSPRGWETQYF. DNA of the CDR3: TGTGCCAGCAGCCCGCGGGGGTGGGAGACCCAGTACTTC.